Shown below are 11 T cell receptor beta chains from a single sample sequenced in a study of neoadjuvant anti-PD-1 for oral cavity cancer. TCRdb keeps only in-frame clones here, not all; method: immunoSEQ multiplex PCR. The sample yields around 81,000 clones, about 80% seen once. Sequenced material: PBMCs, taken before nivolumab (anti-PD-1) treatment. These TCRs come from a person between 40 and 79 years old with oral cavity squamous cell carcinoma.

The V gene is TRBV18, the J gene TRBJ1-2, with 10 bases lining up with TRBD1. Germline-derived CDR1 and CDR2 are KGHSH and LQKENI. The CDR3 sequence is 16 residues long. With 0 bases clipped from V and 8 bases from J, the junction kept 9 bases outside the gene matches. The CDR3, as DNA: TGTGCCAGCTCACCACCGGGACAGGGGACTGATCGCGGCTACACCTTC. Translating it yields CASSPPGQGTDRGYTF.

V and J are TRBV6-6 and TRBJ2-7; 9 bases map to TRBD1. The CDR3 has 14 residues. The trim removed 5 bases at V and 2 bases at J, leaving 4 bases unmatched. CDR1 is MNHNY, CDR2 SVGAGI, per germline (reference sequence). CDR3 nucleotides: TGTGCCAGCAGTGGGACAGGGAACACCTACGAGCAGTACTTC. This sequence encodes CASSGTGNTYEQYF.

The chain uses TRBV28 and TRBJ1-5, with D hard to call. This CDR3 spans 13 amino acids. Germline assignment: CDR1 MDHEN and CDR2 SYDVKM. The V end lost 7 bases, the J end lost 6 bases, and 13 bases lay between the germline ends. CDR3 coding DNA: TGTGCCAGCAACTCCTTAGCAGGTCAGCCCCAGCATTTT. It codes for CASNSLAGQPQHF.

The CDR3 loop reads CASSDKGWGQPQHF. DNA for the CDR3: TGTGCCAGCAGTGACAAGGGGTGGGGTCAGCCCCAGCATTTT. This rearrangement joins TRBV6-1 to TRBJ1-5; D is perhaps TRBD1 (5 bases). Germline V gene sequence: CDR1 MNHNS, CDR2 SASEGT. Trimming removed 3 bases from V and 6 bases from J, with 12 bases in between. The CDR3 consists of 14 residues.

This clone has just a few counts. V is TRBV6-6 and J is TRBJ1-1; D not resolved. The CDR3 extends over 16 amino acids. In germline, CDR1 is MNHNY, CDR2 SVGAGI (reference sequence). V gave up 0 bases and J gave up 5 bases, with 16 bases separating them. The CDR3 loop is CASSYSTPSLGTEAFF. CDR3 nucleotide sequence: TGTGCCAGCAGTTACTCGACCCCGTCCCTGGGGACTGAAGCTTTCTTT.

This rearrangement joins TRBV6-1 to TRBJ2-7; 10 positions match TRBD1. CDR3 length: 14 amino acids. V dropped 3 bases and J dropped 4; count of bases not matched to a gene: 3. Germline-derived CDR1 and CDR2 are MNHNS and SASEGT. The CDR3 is CASSDGTGDYEQYF. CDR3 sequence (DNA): TGTGCCAGCAGTGATGGGACAGGGGATTACGAGCAGTACTTC.

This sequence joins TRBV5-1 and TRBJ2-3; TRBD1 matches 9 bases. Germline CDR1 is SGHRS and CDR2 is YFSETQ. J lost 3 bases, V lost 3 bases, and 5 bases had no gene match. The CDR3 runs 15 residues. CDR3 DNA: TGCGCCAGCAGCTCGGGACAGGGAGGGACAGATACGCAGTATTTT. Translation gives CASSSGQGGTDTQYF.

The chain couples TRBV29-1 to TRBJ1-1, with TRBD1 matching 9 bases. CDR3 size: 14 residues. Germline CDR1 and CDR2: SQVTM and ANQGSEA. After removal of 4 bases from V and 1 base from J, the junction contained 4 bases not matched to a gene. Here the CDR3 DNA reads TGCAGCGTTGGACCGGGACAGGGGAACACTGAAGCTTTCTTT. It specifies CSVGPGQGNTEAFF.

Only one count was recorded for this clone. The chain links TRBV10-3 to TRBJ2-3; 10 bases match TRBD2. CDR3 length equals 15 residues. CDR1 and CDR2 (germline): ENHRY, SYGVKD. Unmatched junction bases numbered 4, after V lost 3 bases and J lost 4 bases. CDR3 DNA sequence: TGTGCCATCAGTGACGTAGCGGGAGGATCAGATACGCAGTATTTT. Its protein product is CAISDVAGGSDTQYF.

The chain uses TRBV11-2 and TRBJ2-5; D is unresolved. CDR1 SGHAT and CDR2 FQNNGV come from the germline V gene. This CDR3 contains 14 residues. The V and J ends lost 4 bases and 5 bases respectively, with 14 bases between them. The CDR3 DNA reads TGTGCCAGCAGCTCTTTAGCAGGTTGGGAGACCCAGTACTTC. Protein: CASSSLAGWETQYF.

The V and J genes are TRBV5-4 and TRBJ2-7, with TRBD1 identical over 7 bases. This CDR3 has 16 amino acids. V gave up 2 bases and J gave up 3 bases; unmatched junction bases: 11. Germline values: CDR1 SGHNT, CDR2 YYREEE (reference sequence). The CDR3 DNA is TGTGCCAGCAGCTTCTACAGGGGTAGCGACTACTACGAGCAGTACTTC. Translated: CASSFYRGSDYYEQYF.